Below, one T cell receptor beta chain is given with its context. What it recognizes is unknown. Here immunoSEQ multiplex PCR was the method, and the copy in TCRdb shows in-frame clones only, minus some. This repertoire shows fewer than 800,000 clones, roughly nine tenths found once; its top ten account for about a quarter. The source of the sample is a study of shared clonotypes between healthy human individuals. The study's findings and limits: Enrolling few donors narrowed the genetic and exposure-history diversity that was represented.

This CDR3 is built from 17 residues. The trim removed 0 bases at V and 5 bases at J, leaving 9 bases unmatched. CDR1 is LGHNT, CDR2 FRNRAP, per germline. Positive CCR7 selection of CD45RO-negative cells yielded the naive CD8 cells, and terminally differentiated effector memory CD45RA+ cells were excluded. Specimen: naive CD8+ T cells sorted from blood. The chain has TRBV12-5 and TRBJ2-3; the match to TRBD1 covers 9 bases. The sequence was collected from a man younger than 40 in good health. The CDR3 coding sequence is TGTGCTAGTGGTTTGGTACGGAGGACAGGGGTAGGAGATACGCAGTATTTT. This sequence encodes CASGLVRRTGVGDTQYF. Filled out from reference TRBV12-5 and TRBJ2-3, the complete variable domain reads DARVTQTPRHKVTEMGQEVTMRCQPILGHNTVFWYRQTMMQGLELLAYFRNRAPLDDSGMPKDRFSAEMPDATLATLKIQPSEPRDSAVYFCASGLVRRTGVGDTQYFGPGTRLTVL.